This T cell receptor beta chain was sequenced for a study of CD8+CD57+ T cells in acquired aplastic anemia. CDR1 and CDR2 from the germline V gene are SQVTM and ANQGSEA. V lost 7 bases and J lost 0, with 12 bases in between. CDR3 size: 13 residues. CD8+CD57+ cell expansion had been shown by flow cytometry in patients chosen for sequencing. TCR beta VDJ and CDR3 profiling used genomic DNA as template. TCRdb processed the reads anew with MiXCR; each CDR3 protein has one entry. The sample consists of under 250,000 distinct CDR3 sequences, over 55% of them appearing once. The origin of this receptor is a human donor with aplastic anemia. The gene calls are TRBV29-1 and TRBJ1-1; D is uncertain. Sample: sorted CD4+, CD8+, or CD8+CD57+ T cells (not recorded which) from PBMCs. The CDR3 sequence: CSADLQLNTEAFF. CDR3 in DNA: TGCAGCGCCGACCTACAGCTGAACACTGAAGCTTTCTTT.